This T cell receptor (beta chain) was sequenced during a study of blood T cell repertoires in COVID-19. The wider study: PBMCs, B-cell-depleted T cells, or T cells were the source of the cDNA or gDNA that made up the material.

This CDR3 has 14 amino acids. V was trimmed by 7 bases and J by 4 bases, leaving 14 bases between them. Germline loops: CDR1 ENHRY, CDR2 SYGVKD. TCRdb keeps only in-frame clones here, not all; method: immunoSEQ multiplex PCR. The sample holds 80,000 or so clones, 70% to 75% seen once. This chain uses TRBV10-3 with TRBJ1-5; D might be TRBD1 (5 bases). The sequencing input was peripheral blood. The sequence was collected from a man in his fifties or sixties with active or convalescent COVID-19. The CDR3 DNA follows: TGTGCCATCACAGTGGGGCCTGGGAATCAGCCCCAGCATTTT. As protein: CAITVGPGNQPQHF.